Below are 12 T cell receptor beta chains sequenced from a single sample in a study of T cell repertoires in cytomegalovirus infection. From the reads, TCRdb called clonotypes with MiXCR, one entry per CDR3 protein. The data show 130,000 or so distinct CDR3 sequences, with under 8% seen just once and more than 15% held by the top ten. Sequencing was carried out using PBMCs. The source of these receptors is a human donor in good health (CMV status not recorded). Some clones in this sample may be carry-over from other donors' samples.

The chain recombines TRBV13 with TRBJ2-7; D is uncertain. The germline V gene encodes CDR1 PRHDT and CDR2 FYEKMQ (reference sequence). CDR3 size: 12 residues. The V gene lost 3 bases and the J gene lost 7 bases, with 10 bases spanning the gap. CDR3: CASSFNRLEQYF. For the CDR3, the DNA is TGTGCCAGCAGCTTTAATAGGTTGGAGCAGTACTTC.

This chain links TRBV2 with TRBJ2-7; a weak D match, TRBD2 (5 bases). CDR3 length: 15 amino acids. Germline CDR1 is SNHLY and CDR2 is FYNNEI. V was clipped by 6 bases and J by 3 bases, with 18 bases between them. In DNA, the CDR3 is TGTGCCAGCAGGTGGTTCGAAACTAGTGGCTACGAGCAGTACTTC. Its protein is CASRWFETSGYEQYF.

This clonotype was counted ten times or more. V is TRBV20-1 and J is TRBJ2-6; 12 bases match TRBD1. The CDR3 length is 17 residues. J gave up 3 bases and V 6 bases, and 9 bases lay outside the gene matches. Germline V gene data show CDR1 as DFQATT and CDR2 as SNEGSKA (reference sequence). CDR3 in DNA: TGCAGTGCCCCCTCCGGGACAGGGGGCATTGGGGCCAACGTCCTGACTTTC. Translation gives CSAPSGTGGIGANVLTF.

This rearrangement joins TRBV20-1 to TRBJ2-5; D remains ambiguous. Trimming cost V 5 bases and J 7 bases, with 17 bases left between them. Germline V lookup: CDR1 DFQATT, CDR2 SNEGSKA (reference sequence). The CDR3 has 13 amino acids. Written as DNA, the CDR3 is TGCAGTGCTGCCAGAAGCCTACCGGGGACCCAGTACTTC. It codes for CSAARSLPGTQYF.

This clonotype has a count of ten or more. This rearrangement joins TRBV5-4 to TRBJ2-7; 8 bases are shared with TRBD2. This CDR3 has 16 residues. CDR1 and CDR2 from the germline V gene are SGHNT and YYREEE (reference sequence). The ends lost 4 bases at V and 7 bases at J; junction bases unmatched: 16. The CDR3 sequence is CASSPGTRGSGGEQYF. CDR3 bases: TGTGCCAGCAGCCCCGGGACCCGGGGCTCGGGGGGGGAGCAGTACTTC.

In DNA, the CDR3 is TGTGCCAGCAGCTTGGCCTTGACAGGCAACTACGAGCAGTACTTC. Protein sequence: CASSLALTGNYEQYF. V is TRBV5-5 and J is TRBJ2-7; D perhaps matches TRBD1 (6 bases). With 0 bases removed from V and 3 bases from J, the gap between germline ends came to 13 bases. The germline CDR1 and CDR2 sequences are SGHKS and YYEKEE (reference sequence). This CDR3 contains 15 residues.

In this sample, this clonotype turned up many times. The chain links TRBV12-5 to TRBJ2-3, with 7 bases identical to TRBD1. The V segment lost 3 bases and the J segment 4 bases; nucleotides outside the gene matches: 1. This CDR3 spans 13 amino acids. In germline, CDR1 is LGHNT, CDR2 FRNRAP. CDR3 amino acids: CASGLGGPDTQYF. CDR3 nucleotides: TGTGCTAGTGGTTTAGGGGGCCCAGATACGCAGTATTTT.

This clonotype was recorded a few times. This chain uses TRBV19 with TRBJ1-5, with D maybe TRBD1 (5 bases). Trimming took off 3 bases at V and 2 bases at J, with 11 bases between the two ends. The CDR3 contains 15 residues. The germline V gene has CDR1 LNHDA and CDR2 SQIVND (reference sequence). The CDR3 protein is CASSIIQGRNQPQHF. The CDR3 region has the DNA TGTGCCAGTAGTATCATCCAGGGACGCAATCAGCCCCAGCATTTT.

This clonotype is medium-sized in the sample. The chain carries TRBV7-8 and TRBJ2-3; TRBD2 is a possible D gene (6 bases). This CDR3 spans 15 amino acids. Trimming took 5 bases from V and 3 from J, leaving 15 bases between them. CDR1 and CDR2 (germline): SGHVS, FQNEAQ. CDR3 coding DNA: TGTGCCAGCAGCCTTGCGGGGCTAGAAACAGATACGCAGTATTTT. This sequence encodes CASSLAGLETDTQYF.

The CDR3, as DNA: TGTGCCATGAGAAGGATGACCGCGAACACCGGGGAGCTGTTTTTT. This sequence encodes CAMRRMTANTGELFF. The chain employs TRBV2 and TRBJ2-2, with D unresolved. This CDR3 comprises 15 residues. Looked up from germline, CDR1 is SNHLY and CDR2 is FYNNEI. The V and J ends lost 10 bases and 0 bases respectively, with 15 bases between them. The full variable domain, its missing parts supplied by reference TRBV2 and TRBJ2-2, is EPEVTQTPSHQVTQMGQEVILRCVPISNHLYFYWYRQILGQKVEFLVSFYNNEISEKSEIFDDQFSVERPDGSNFTLKIRSTKLEDSAMYFCAMRRMTANTGELFFGEGSRLTVL.

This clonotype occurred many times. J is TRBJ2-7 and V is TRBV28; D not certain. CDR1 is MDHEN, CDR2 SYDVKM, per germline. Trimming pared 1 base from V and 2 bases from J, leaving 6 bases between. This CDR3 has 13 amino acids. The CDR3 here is CASSLSLTYEQYF. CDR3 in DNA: TGTGCCAGCAGTTTATCCCTAACCTACGAGCAGTACTTC.

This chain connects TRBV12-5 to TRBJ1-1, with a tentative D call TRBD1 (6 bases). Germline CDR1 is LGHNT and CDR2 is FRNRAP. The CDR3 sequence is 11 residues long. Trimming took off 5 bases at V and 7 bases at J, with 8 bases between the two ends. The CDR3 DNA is TGTGCTAGTGGTACAGGGCTTGAAGCTTTCTTT. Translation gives CASGTGLEAFF.